Listed below are T cell receptor beta chains from one sample, sequenced in a study of CD8 T cells in Susac syndrome. Each CDR3 protein gets one entry after TCRdb re-called the immunoSEQ multiplex PCR reads with MiXCR. The data hold 200,000 or so distinct CDR3 sequences, with about 93% observed a single time. Sequenced sample: CD8+ T cells from PBMCs. The receptors here all came from a human donor with multiple sclerosis. CDR3s include the opening cysteine and the closing phenylalanine or tryptophan. The D gene is left open where the match is weak. Only some rows state a clone size, as once, few, many or a class for expanded clones.

size	V	D	length	J	CDR3	DNA
NA	TRBV20-1	TRBD1	14	TRBJ2-7	CSVPGQGFSYEQYF	TGCAGTGTCCCCGGACAGGGTTTTTCCTACGAGCAGTACTTC
NA	TRBV29-1	TRBD1	13	TRBJ1-2	CSVKGADYYGYTF	TGCAGCGTTAAGGGGGCGGACTACTATGGCTACACCTTC
NA	TRBV4-3	NA	18	TRBJ2-1	CASSQDILRDRGINEQFF	TGCGCCAGCAGCCAAGACATTCTCCGGGACCGGGGGATCAATGAGCAGTTCTTC
NA	TRBV9	NA	12	TRBJ2-1	CASSPGPASRFF	TGTGCCAGCAGCCCCGGACCAGCCTCCCGGTTCTTC
once	TRBV19	NA	11	TRBJ2-2	CASTTSGELFF	TGTGCCAGTACAACTTCCGGGGAGCTGTTTTTT
once	TRBV7-9	NA	16	TRBJ2-7	CASNHKTGHTSYEQYF	TGTGCCAGCAACCATAAAACGGGACATACCTCCTACGAGCAGTACTTC
NA	TRBV3-1	TRBD2	17	TRBJ2-1	CASSPPTSGGASNEQFF	TGTGCCAGCAGCCCGCCTACTAGCGGGGGGGCTTCAAATGAGCAGTTCTTC
NA	TRBV30	NA	14	TRBJ1-1	CAWSSGQPGTEAFF	TGTGCCTGGAGTAGCGGGCAACCAGGCACTGAAGCTTTCTTT
NA	TRBV19	NA	12	TRBJ2-1	CASWDLINEQFF	TGTGCCAGTTGGGACCTTATTAATGAGCAGTTCTTC
few	TRBV7-9	NA	14	TRBJ1-2	CASSLEGRGYGYTF	TGTGCCAGCAGTCTAGAGGGGCGGGGCTATGGCTACACCTTC
NA	TRBV27	NA	15	TRBJ2-7	CASSGWSGESYEQYF	TGTGCCAGCTCGGGATGGTCGGGGGAATCCTACGAGCAGTACTTC
NA	TRBV3-1	NA	16	TRBJ2-3	CASSQGTFSSTDTQYF	TGTGCCAGCAGCCAAGGGACCTTCTCTAGCACAGATACGCAGTATTTT
NA	TRBV7-6	TRBD2	15	TRBJ2-5	CASSFGRGGAETQYF	TGTGCCAGCAGCTTCGGGCGGGGGGGCGCGGAGACCCAGTACTTC
NA	TRBV14	NA	14	TRBJ2-3	CASSQYGYTDTQYF	TGTGCCAGCAGCCAATACGGGTACACAGATACGCAGTATTTT
once	TRBV7-9	NA	14	TRBJ1-2	CASSPPGRGYGYTF	TGTGCCAGCAGCCCTCCCGGCAGGGGTTATGGCTACACCTTC
NA	TRBV7-9	NA	14	TRBJ1-1	CASSLAVLNTEAFF	TGTGCCAGCAGCTTAGCCGTCCTGAACACTGAAGCTTTCTTT
NA	TRBV10-3	NA	13	TRBJ1-2	CAINSAPGDGYTF	TGTGCCATCAACTCAGCCCCAGGGGATGGCTACACCTTC
few	TRBV30	TRBD1	13	TRBJ2-7	CATDRGPSYEQYF	TGTGCCACCGACAGGGGGCCTTCCTACGAGCAGTACTTC
NA	TRBV7-8	TRBD1	16	TRBJ1-5	CSSSTRGGGLNQPQHF	TGTTCCAGCAGCACCCGGGGAGGGGGCCTCAATCAGCCCCAGCATTTT
NA	TRBV6-2/TRBV6-3	NA	15	TRBJ1-1	CASSYSSYGGDEAFF	TGTGCCAGCAGTTACTCGAGTTATGGGGGAGACGAAGCTTTCTTT
NA	TRBV11-2	TRBD2	16	TRBJ2-1	CASSLGSGGRYNEQFF	TGTGCCAGCAGCTTAGGTAGCGGGGGGCGCTACAATGAGCAGTTCTTC
NA	TRBV16	TRBD1	14	TRBJ2-3	CASSQRQGADTQYF	TGTGCCAGCAGCCAAAGGCAGGGGGCAGATACGCAGTATTTT
NA	TRBV3-1	NA	14	TRBJ2-1	CASSQGDARNEQFF	TGTGCCAGCAGCCAGGGAGACGCACGCAATGAGCAGTTCTTC
NA	TRBV7-9	NA	15	TRBJ2-7	CASSGRVGPGYEQYF	TGTGCCAGCAGCGGCAGGGTTGGGCCTGGCTACGAGCAGTACTTC
NA	TRBV6-2/TRBV6-3	NA	13	TRBJ2-5	CASIVPGEETQYF	TGTGCCAGCATCGTCCCAGGGGAGGAGACCCAGTACTTC
NA	TRBV15	TRBD1	13	TRBJ2-7	CATSTGGSYEQYF	TGTGCCACCAGCACAGGGGGCTCCTACGAGCAGTACTTC
NA	TRBV19	TRBD1	14	TRBJ2-7	CASKPGQGAHEQYF	TGTGCCAGTAAACCGGGACAGGGGGCCCACGAGCAGTACTTC
NA	TRBV6-2/TRBV6-3	NA	15	TRBJ2-3	CASRPLSGYTDTQYF	TGTGCCAGCAGACCACTTAGCGGATACACAGATACGCAGTATTTT
NA	TRBV25-1	TRBD1	16	TRBJ2-5	CASSLGTGEPQETQYF	TGTGCCAGCAGTTTGGGGACAGGGGAACCCCAAGAGACCCAGTACTTC
NA	TRBV27	NA	11	TRBJ2-5	CASGLGETQYF	TGTGCCAGCGGGCTCGGGGAGACCCAGTACTTC
once	TRBV12-3/TRBV12-4	NA	13	TRBJ2-1	CASSWDPYNEQFF	TGTGCCAGCAGTTGGGACCCATACAATGAGCAGTTCTTC
NA	TRBV27	NA	13	TRBJ2-1	CASSRGLGNEQFF	TGTGCCAGCAGTAGGGGGTTAGGGAATGAGCAGTTCTTC
few	TRBV7-2	TRBD2	15	TRBJ2-7	CASSPGTSGSGEQYF	TGTGCCAGCAGCCCAGGGACTAGCGGGAGTGGAGAGCAGTACTTC
NA	TRBV4-2	TRBD1	15	TRBJ1-2	CASSQGKQGWYGYTF	TGTGCCAGCAGCCAAGGGAAACAGGGGTGGTATGGCTACACCTTC
NA	TRBV5-6	NA	12	TRBJ2-7	CASSLGRDEQYF	TGTGCCAGCAGCTTGGGACGGGACGAGCAGTACTTC
NA	TRBV9	NA	14	TRBJ2-1	CASSPPGTANEQFF	TGTGCCAGCAGCCCTCCCGGGACGGCGAATGAGCAGTTCTTC
NA	TRBV5-6	NA	15	TRBJ1-6	CASSLEGVYGSPLHF	TGTGCCAGCAGCTTGGAGGGGGTGTATGGTTCACCCCTCCACTTT
NA	TRBV6-5	TRBD1	17	TRBJ2-7	CASSYFGTGAISYEQYF	TGTGCCAGCAGTTACTTCGGGACAGGGGCGATCTCCTACGAGCAGTACTTC
NA	TRBV13	NA	14	TRBJ2-6	CASSLGRGANVLTF	TGTGCCAGCAGCTTAGGCAGGGGGGCCAACGTCCTGACTTTC
NA	TRBV7-9	NA	14	TRBJ2-5	CASSPPGAQETQYF	TGTGCCAGCAGCCCCCCCGGGGCCCAAGAGACCCAGTACTTC
NA	TRBV12-3/TRBV12-4	NA	18	TRBJ2-7	CASSLGGLLGRSSYEQYF	TGTGCCAGCAGTTTAGGGGGATTACTAGGTCGAAGCTCCTACGAGCAGTACTTC
NA	TRBV4-3	NA	17	TRBJ2-2	CASSQDVWGANTGELFF	TGCGCCAGCAGCCAAGATGTTTGGGGGGCGAACACCGGGGAGCTGTTTTTT
once	TRBV27	NA	16	TRBJ2-1	CASSTIQGYPHNEQFF	TGTGCCAGCTCAACCATACAGGGATACCCCCACAATGAGCAGTTCTTC
NA	TRBV7-9	NA	13	TRBJ1-2	CASSLPGNYGYTF	TGTGCCAGCAGCTTACCTGGGAACTATGGCTACACCTTC
NA	TRBV2	TRBD2	12	TRBJ2-1	CARGLAGDEQFF	TGTGCCCGAGGGCTAGCGGGAGACGAGCAGTTCTTC
once	TRBV5-1	NA	16	TRBJ2-1	CASSLAWGGAYNEQFF	TGCGCCAGCAGCTTGGCCTGGGGCGGAGCCTACAATGAGCAGTTCTTC
once	TRBV7-9	TRBD1	14	TRBJ1-2	CASSQSGQFYGYTF	TGTGCCAGCAGCCAGTCGGGACAGTTTTATGGCTACACCTTC